The clone carrying this T cell receptor (beta chain) was seen a handful of times. The CDR3 is 12 residues long. V lost 3 bases and J 7 bases, leaving 9 bases between the germline ends. The data were taken from a study of T-cell memory formation after mild COVID-19. TCRdb called the 5' RACE reads again in MiXCR, with one record for every CDR3 protein. The sample lists a few hundred thousand distinct CDR3 sequences, roughly a tenth occurring once. The receptor comes from a man aged 18-30 years who had mild COVID-19 (a few samples of this study predate the infection). Cell type and time point are not known. The genes are TRBV12-3 or TRBV12-4 and TRBJ1-2; D remains ambiguous. The sequenced material came from PBMCs or a T cell subset sorted from them (not recorded which). The CDR3: CASSFSGVGYTF. The CDR3 nucleotides read TGTGCCAGCAGTTTCTCTGGGGTTGGCTACACCTTC.